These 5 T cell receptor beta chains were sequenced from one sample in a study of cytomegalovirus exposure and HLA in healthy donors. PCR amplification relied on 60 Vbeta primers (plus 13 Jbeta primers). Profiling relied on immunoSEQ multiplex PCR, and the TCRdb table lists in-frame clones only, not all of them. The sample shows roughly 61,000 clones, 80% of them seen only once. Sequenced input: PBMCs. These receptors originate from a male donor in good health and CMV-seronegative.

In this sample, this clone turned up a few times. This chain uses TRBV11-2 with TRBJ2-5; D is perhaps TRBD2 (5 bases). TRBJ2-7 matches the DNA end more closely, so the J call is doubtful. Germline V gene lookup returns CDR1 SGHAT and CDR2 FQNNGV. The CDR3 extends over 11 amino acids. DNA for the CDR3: TGTGCCAGCAGCTCCGGGAACGAGCAGTACTTC. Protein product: CASSSGNEQYF.

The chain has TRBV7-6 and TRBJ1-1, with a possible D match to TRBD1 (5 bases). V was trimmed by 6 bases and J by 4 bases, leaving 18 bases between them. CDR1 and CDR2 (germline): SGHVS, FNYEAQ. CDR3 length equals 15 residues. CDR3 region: CASSLVGDGGTEAFF. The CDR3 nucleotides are TGTGCCAGCAGTCTTGTCGGCGACGGGGGCACTGAAGCTTTCTTT.

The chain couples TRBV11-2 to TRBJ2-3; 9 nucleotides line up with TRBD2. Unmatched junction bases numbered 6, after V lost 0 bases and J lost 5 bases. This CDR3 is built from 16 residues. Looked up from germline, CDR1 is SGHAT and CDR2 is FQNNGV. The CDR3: CASSLEGGGAGDTQYF. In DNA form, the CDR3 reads TGTGCCAGCAGCTTAGAAGGCGGGGGGGCCGGAGATACGCAGTATTTT.

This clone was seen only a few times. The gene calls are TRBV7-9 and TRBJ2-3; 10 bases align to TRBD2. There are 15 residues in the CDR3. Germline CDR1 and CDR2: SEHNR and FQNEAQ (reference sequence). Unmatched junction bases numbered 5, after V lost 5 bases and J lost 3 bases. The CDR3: CASSLTSGVTDTQYF. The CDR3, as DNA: TGTGCCAGCAGCCTAACTAGCGGGGTTACAGATACGCAGTATTTT.

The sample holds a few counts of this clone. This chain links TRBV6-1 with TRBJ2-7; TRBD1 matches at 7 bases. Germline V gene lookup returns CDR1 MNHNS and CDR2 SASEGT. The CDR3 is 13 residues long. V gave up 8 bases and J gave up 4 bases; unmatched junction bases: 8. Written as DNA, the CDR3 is TGTGCCAGCCGAGGCAGGGGGATTTACGAGCAGTACTTC. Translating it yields CASRGRGIYEQYF.